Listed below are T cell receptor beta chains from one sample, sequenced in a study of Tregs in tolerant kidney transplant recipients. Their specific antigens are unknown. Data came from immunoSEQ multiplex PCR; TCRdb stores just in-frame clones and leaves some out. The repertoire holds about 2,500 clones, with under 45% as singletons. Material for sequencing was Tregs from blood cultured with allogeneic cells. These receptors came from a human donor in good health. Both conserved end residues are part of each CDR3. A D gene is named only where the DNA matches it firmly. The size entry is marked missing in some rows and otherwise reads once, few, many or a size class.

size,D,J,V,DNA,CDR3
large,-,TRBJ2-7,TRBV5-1,TGCGCCAGCAGCAGGGACGGAAGTACCTACGAGCAGTACTTC,CASSRDGSTYEQYF
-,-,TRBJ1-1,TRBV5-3,TGTGCCAGCAGCTTGATAGATACCCGGGCTTTCTTT,CASSLIDTRAFF
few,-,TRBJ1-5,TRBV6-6,TGTGCCAGCAGTTACCTCCGACGGCTCGGGGGACAGCCCCAGCATTTT,CASSYLRRLGGQPQHF
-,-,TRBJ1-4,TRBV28,TGTGCCAGCAGTTTAATCGGGCAGGCATACAAGGAAAAACTGTTTTTT,CASSLIGQAYKEKLFF
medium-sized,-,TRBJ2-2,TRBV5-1,TGCGCCAGCAGCTTGGATTCGGGATTGAACACCGGGGAGCTGTTTTTT,CASSLDSGLNTGELFF
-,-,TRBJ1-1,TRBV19,TGTGCCAGTAGGCCGGGACAATCGAACACTGAAGCTTTCTTT,CASRPGQSNTEAFF
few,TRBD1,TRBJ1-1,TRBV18,TGTGCCAGCTCATCGGACAGGGTATGGGCTTTCTTT,CASSSDRVWAFF
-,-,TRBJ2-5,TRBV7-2,TGTGCCAGCAGCTTAGGAGGGGGCCGGGGGGAGACCCAGTACTTC,CASSLGGGRGETQYF
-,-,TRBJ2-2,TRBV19,TGTGCCACTTACCGGGCCGACACCGGGGAGCTGTTTTTT,CATYRADTGELFF
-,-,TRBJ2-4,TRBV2,TGTGCCAGCAGTGAAACGTGGGCCAAAAACATTCAGTACTTC,CASSETWAKNIQYF
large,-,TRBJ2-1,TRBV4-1,TGCGCCAGCAGCCAATCAGTGGCACGCTCCTACAATGAGCAGTTCTTC,CASSQSVARSYNEQFF
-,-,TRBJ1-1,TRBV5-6,TGTGCCAGCAGCTTGTTGAGGGGGAACACTGAAGCTTTCTTT,CASSLLRGNTEAFF
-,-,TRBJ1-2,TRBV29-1,TGCAGCGTTCGCGGGTTGTCTAACTATGGCTACACCTTC,CSVRGLSNYGYTF
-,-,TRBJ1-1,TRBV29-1,TGCAGCGTTCGGGGGCGGGAAGCTTTCTTT,CSVRGREAFF
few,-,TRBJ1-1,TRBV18,TGTGCCAGCTACTGGACCGGGAACACTGAAGCTTTCTTT,CASYWTGNTEAFF
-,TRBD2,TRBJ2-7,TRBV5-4,TGTGCCAGCAGCTTGGCAGGACTAGCGAGCGAGCAGTACTTC,CASSLAGLASEQYF
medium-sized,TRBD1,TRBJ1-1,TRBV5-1,TGCGCCAGCAGCAGGGACAGAGGGGACACTGAAGCTTTCTTT,CASSRDRGDTEAFF
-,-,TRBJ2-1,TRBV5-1,TGCGCCAGCAGCTTGGTGGGGGGTAGGCATTTCTTC,CASSLVGGRHFF
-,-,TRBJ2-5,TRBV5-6,TGTGCCAGCAGCGTATGGAGGGACAAACAAGAGACCCAGTACTTC,CASSVWRDKQETQYF
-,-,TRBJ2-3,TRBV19,TGTGCCAGTAGTATGAAGTTGCGGGGAATGAGCACAGATACGCAGTATTTT,CASSMKLRGMSTDTQYF
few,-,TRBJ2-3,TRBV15,TGTGCCACCAGCGTCGCAGGCCCCGCAGATACGCAGTATTTT,CATSVAGPADTQYF
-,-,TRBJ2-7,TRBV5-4,TGTGCCAGCAGCTCCCGCCGAGACCCCCGCCGGGAGCAGTACTTC,CASSSRRDPRREQYF
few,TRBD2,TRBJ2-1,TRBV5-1,TGCGCCAGCAGGTGGGTTTTCGAGCGGGGTCAACAGTTCTTC,CASRWVFERGQQFF
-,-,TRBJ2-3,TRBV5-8,TGTGCCAGCAGCTTGGTGTGGACAGATACGCAGTATTTT,CASSLVWTDTQYF
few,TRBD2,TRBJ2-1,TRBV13,TGTGCCAGCAGCCCCGGGAGGGCGGGGGGGCCGAGTGAGCAGTTCTTC,CASSPGRAGGPSEQFF
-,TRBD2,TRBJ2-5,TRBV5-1,TGCGCCAGCAGCCAAGGGACTAGTGGGGAGACCCAGTACTTC,CASSQGTSGETQYF
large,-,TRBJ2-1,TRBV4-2,TGTGCCAGCAGCCAAGATTGGGGACGGTACAATGAGCAGTTCTTC,CASSQDWGRYNEQFF
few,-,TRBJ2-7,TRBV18,TGTGCCAGCTCACCCACCAGGGGTATCAAAACCAGCTCCTACGAGCAGTACTTC,CASSPTRGIKTSSYEQYF
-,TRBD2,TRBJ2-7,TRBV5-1,TGCGCCAGCAGCCCTCCCTTTTTAGCGGGGGGGCTCTACGAGCAGTACTTC,CASSPPFLAGGLYEQYF
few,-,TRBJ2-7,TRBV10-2,TGCGCCAGCACCCCGACCTTAGGGGGGAAGTCCTACGAGCAGTACTTC,CASTPTLGGKSYEQYF
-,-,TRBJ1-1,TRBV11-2,TGTGCCAGCAGCTTAGATCTGGGGACTGAAGCTTTCTTT,CASSLDLGTEAFF
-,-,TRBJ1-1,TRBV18,TGTGCCAGCTCACCAAGACCGGCACCCACTGAAGCTTTCTTT,CASSPRPAPTEAFF
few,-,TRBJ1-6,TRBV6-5,TGTGCCAGCAGTGCTCTAGGAGGTGAGGCCCTCCACTTT,CASSALGGEALHF
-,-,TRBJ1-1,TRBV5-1,TGCGCCAGCAGCTTGTTTGTTGGGGACACTGAAGCTTTCTTT,CASSLFVGDTEAFF
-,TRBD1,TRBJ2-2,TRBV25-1,TGTGCCAGCAGTGAATGGGCGACAGGGGAGGCCGGGGAGCTGTTTTTT,CASSEWATGEAGELFF
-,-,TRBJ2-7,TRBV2,TGTGCCAGCAGTTCGGACAGACCCTACGAGCAGTACTTC,CASSSDRPYEQYF
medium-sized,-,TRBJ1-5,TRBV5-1,TGCGCCAGCAGCCCAGACATGTATCAGCCCCAGCATTTT,CASSPDMYQPQHF
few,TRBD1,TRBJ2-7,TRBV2,TGTGCCAGCAGGGTGGCGGGGACAGGGTTATCCGAGCAGTACTTC,CASRVAGTGLSEQYF
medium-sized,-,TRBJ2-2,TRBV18,TGTGCCAGCCAAAGCCCCGGGGAGCTGTTTTTT,CASQSPGELFF
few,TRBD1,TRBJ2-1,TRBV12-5,TGTGCTAGTGGTTTGGTTCCGGGACAGGCGTACAATGAGCAGTTCTTC,CASGLVPGQAYNEQFF
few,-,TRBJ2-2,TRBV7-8,TGTGCCAGCAGCGCGGCCTTCGCCCCCACCGGGGAGCTGTTTTTT,CASSAAFAPTGELFF
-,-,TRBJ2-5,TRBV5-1,TGCGCCAGCAGCCCCATTGCCGACAGCCTCCAAGAGACCCAGTACTTC,CASSPIADSLQETQYF
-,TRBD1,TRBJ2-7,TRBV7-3,TGTGCCAGCAGCCCTGGGACAGGGTCCTTCTACGAGCAGTACTTC,CASSPGTGSFYEQYF
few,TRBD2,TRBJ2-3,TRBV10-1,TGCGCCAGCAGTGACTCGTGGCTAGCGGGAGTCGCGGATACGCAGTATTTT,CASSDSWLAGVADTQYF
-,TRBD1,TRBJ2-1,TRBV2,TGTGCCAGCGGACGACAGGGATTTGAGCAGTTCTTC,CASGRQGFEQFF
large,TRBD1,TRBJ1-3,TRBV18,TGTGCCAGCTCACTACGTACAGGGGGCACTGGAAACACCATATATTTT,CASSLRTGGTGNTIYF
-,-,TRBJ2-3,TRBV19,TGTGCCAGTAGTAGAGTTGCATGGGGCACAGATACGCAGTATTTT,CASSRVAWGTDTQYF
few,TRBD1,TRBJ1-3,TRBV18,TGTGCCAGCTCACCGTCCGGCAGGGGGCTTGGAAACACCATATATTTT,CASSPSGRGLGNTIYF
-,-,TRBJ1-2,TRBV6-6,TGTGCCAGCAGTAGATTGGGCTATGGCTACACCTTC,CASSRLGYGYTF
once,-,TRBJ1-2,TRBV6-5,TGTGCCAGCAGCCAAGGGTATGGCTACACCTTC,CASSQGYGYTF
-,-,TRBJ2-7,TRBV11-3,TGTGCCAGCAGCTTAGCAAGGTATACCTACGAGCAGTACTTC,CASSLARYTYEQYF
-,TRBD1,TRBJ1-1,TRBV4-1,TGCGCCAGCAGCCCCGGGACAGGGAAAACATTGAACACTGAAGCTTTCTTT,CASSPGTGKTLNTEAFF